This T cell receptor (beta chain) emerged from a study of blood T cell repertoires in COVID-19. As for the study in general: The United States, Italy and Spain supplied acute and convalescent COVID-19 samples. PBMCs, B-cell-depleted T cells, or T cells provided the cDNA or gDNA that made up the material.

In the source study's methods: Reference gene primer amplification gave estimated nucleated cell counts. Clones were read by immunoSEQ multiplex PCR, and TCRdb kept only the in-frame ones, dropping some. V and J calls and clone size are those listed in that table; D and trimming were worked out from the DNA. The data contain 97,000 or so clones, just under 85% of them seen just once; the ten biggest clones take up over 9.5%. Germline loops: CDR1 SGHRS, CDR2 YFSETQ. Trimming removed 0 bases from V and 7 bases from J, with 11 bases in between. This CDR3 is 14 amino acids long. The receptor was isolated from a man between 70 and 80 years old with acute or convalescent COVID-19. Specimen: peripheral blood. The V call is TRBV5-1, the J call TRBJ1-3; D gene unclear. For the CDR3, the DNA is TGCGCCAGCAGCTTGGCCGAGGGAACGAACACCATATATTTT. Its protein is CASSLAEGTNTIYF.